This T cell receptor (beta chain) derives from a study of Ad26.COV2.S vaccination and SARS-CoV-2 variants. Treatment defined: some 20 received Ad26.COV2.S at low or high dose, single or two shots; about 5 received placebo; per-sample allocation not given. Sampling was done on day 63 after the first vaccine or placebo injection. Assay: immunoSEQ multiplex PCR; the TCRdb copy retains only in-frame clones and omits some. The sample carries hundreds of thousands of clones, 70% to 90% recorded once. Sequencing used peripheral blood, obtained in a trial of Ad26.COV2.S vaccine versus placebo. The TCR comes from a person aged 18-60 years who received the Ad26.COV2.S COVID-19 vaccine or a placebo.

CDR3 bases: TGTGCCAGCAGTTTAAAGCCACATGGACTAGCGGGATCCTACGAGCAGTACTTC. It encodes CASSLKPHGLAGSYEQYF. The chain links TRBV27 to TRBJ2-7; 12 bases map to TRBD2. CDR3 length equals 18 residues. Germline assignment: CDR1 MNHEY and CDR2 SMNVEV (reference sequence). V shed 2 bases and J 1 base; nucleotides not matched to a gene: 9.